Following are 27 T cell receptor beta chains from one sample sequenced in a study of blood T cell repertoires in COVID-19. Method: immunoSEQ multiplex PCR; TCRdb's copy keeps in-frame clones and lacks some. This repertoire shows more than 70,000 clones, about 88% found once; its top ten account for 8% to 9.5%. Material for sequencing was peripheral blood. These receptors were collected from a man aged 45-65 years with acute or convalescent COVID-19.

The chain joins TRBV3-1 (or the pseudogene TRBV3-2) to TRBJ1-2; 9 nucleotides line up with TRBD1. The CDR3 runs to 14 residues. Looked up from germline, CDR1 is LGHDT and CDR2 is YNNKEL (reference sequence). V shed 4 bases and J 2 bases; nucleotides not matched to a gene: 2. The DNA of the CDR3 is TGTGCCAGCAGCCCTGGGACAGGGAACTATGGCTACACCTTC. Protein product: CASSPGTGNYGYTF.

CDR3 DNA sequence: TGTGCCAGCAGGATCAGTTTATCTGGGGCCAACGTCCTGACTTTC. Translated: CASRISLSGANVLTF. This rearrangement joins TRBV28 to TRBJ2-6; D uncertain. The length of the CDR3 is 15 residues. V lost 6 bases and J 1 base, leaving 10 bases between the germline ends. The germline gives CDR1 MDHEN, CDR2 SYDVKM. The whole variable domain, filled in from reference TRBV28 and TRBJ2-6, reads DVKVTQSSRYLVKRTGEKVFLECVQDMDHENMFWYRQDPGLGLRLIYFSYDVKMKEKGDIPEGYSVSREKKERFSLILESASTNQTSMYLCASRISLSGANVLTFGAGSRLTVL.

The rearrangement joins TRBV3-1 (or the pseudogene TRBV3-2) to TRBJ1-4; D might be TRBD1 (5 bases). CDR1 and CDR2 (germline): LGHDT, YNNKEL (reference sequence). CDR3 length: 15 amino acids. The V and J ends lost 4 bases and 8 bases respectively, with 17 bases between them. CDR3 region: CASSPRDSRDEKLFF. The CDR3 DNA is TGTGCCAGCAGCCCGAGGGACTCCAGGGACGAAAAACTGTTTTTT.

V is TRBV11-1 and J is TRBJ1-3; D uncertain. From germline, CDR1 is SGHAT and CDR2 FQDESV (reference sequence). The CDR3 consists of 16 residues. V lost 1 base and J 1 base, leaving 11 bases between the germline ends. The CDR3 loop is CASSLDATASGNTIYF. The CDR3 DNA sequence: TGTGCCAGCAGCTTAGATGCTACCGCGTCTGGAAACACCATATATTTT.

The chain carries TRBV10-3 and TRBJ2-5; no clear D gene. V gave up 10 bases and J gave up 2 bases, with 8 bases separating them. The CDR3 spans 11 residues. CDR1 and CDR2 (germline): ENHRY, SYGVKD. CDR3 nucleotide sequence: TGTGCCAGCAGAGCTCAAGAGACCCAGTACTTC. This gives the protein CASRAQETQYF.

The chain uses TRBV6-4 and TRBJ2-3; D unclear. The germline V gene encodes CDR1 MRHNA and CDR2 SNTAGT. The CDR3 has 12 residues. V was trimmed by 5 bases and J by 1 base, leaving 4 bases between them. CDR3: CASSRGTDTQYF. CDR3 sequence (DNA): TGTGCCAGCAGTCGAGGCACAGATACGCAGTATTTT.

In this sample, this clone turned up once. The gene calls are TRBV12-3 or TRBV12-4 and TRBJ1-5; no definite D call. Between the trimmed V and J ends, which lost 8 bases and 1 base, there was a span of 6 bases. CDR3 length: 12 residues. As DNA, the CDR3 is TGTGCCAGCCGACACAGCAATCAGCCCCAGCATTTT. This codes for CASRHSNQPQHF.

The CDR3 DNA sequence: TGTGCCAGCAGCGTAGACCCGGGACAGGGTGGTGAAAAACTGTTTTTT. It codes for CASSVDPGQGGEKLFF. The rearrangement links TRBV9 to TRBJ1-4, with 9 bases identical to TRBD1. Germline loops: CDR1 SGDLS, CDR2 YYNGEE. CDR3 length equals 16 residues. The junction had 7 bases not matched to a gene; V was cut back by 0 bases and J by 7 bases.

The chain carries TRBV29-1 and TRBJ1-2; TRBD1 matches 7 bases. Trimming removed 7 bases from V and 6 bases from J; junction bases left unmatched: 8. CDR3 length: 12 amino acids. Germline V CDR1 and CDR2: SQVTM, ANQGSEA. The CDR3 coding sequence is TGCAGCGCGTTACAGGGGTTTAATGGCTACACCTTC. Translated: CSALQGFNGYTF.

J is TRBJ1-6 and V is TRBV5-1; TRBD1 aligns across 10 bases. Per germline, CDR1 SGHRS and CDR2 YFSETQ. The CDR3 has 13 residues. The trim removed 6 bases at V and 8 bases at J, leaving 2 bases unmatched. CDR3 DNA sequence: TGCGCCAGCAAAGGGACAGGGGATTCACCCCTCCACTTT. Protein product: CASKGTGDSPLHF.

The V call is TRBV5-8, the J call TRBJ1-1; 10 nucleotides match TRBD1. Germline CDR1 and CDR2: SGHTS and YDEGEE. The CDR3 has 15 amino acids. The junction had 10 bases not matched to a gene; V was cut back by 4 bases and J by 7 bases. CDR3 amino acids: CASSPRDRGLFEAFF. CDR3 sequence (DNA): TGTGCCAGCAGCCCCCGGGACAGGGGATTATTTGAAGCTTTCTTT.

The rearrangement uses TRBV5-8 and TRBJ1-5; tentatively, D is TRBD1 (5 bases). This CDR3 region has 16 residues. Trimming removed 1 base from V and 5 bases from J, with 16 bases in between. CDR1 and CDR2 (germline): SGHTS, YDEGEE. Written as DNA, the CDR3 is TGTGCCAGCAGCTTGAATCTCGGAAGGGGCGATCAGCCCCAGCATTTT. Protein sequence: CASSLNLGRGDQPQHF.

This clone was found a few times. This chain links TRBV10-3 with TRBJ1-1, with a weak D call TRBD1 (6 bases). There are 15 residues in the CDR3. V lost 0 bases and J 5 bases, leaving 13 bases between the germline ends. The germline gives CDR1 ENHRY, CDR2 SYGVKD. DNA of the CDR3: TGTGCCATCAGTGAGTCACACAGGGTTTTGACTGAAGCTTTCTTT. Its translation is CAISESHRVLTEAFF.

The chain carries TRBV6-1 and TRBJ2-5; weak D call: TRBD2 (6 bases). Trimming removed 2 bases at V and 2 bases at J, with 12 bases between. The germline V gene has CDR1 MNHNS and CDR2 SASEGT. This CDR3 has 15 residues. The CDR3 is CASSEPVGGQETQYF. The CDR3 nucleotides are TGTGCCAGCAGTGAACCTGTGGGGGGACAAGAGACCCAGTACTTC.

The V gene is TRBV28, the J gene TRBJ1-5, with D possibly matching TRBD1 (6 bases). V was clipped by 3 bases and J by 5 bases, with 14 bases between them. Per the germline V gene, CDR1 is MDHEN and CDR2 is SYDVKM. The CDR3 runs to 15 residues. As DNA, the CDR3 is TGTGCCAGCAGTTTGCTTACAGGGTCACATCAGCCCCAGCATTTT. Its protein product is CASSLLTGSHQPQHF.

The chain links TRBV30 to TRBJ1-6, with D unresolved. This CDR3 spans 16 amino acids. The germline gives CDR1 GTSNPN, CDR2 SVGIG (reference sequence). Trimming pared 3 bases from V and 4 bases from J, leaving 16 bases between. The CDR3, as DNA: TGTGCCTGGAGATTGGGAGGGCAATCGTATAATTCACCCCTCCACTTT. It codes for CAWRLGGQSYNSPLHF.

This chain joins TRBV28 and TRBJ2-5; the D gene is possibly TRBD1 (5 bases). Germline V gene sequence: CDR1 MDHEN, CDR2 SYDVKM. This CDR3 spans 13 amino acids. Trimming pared 5 bases from V and 6 bases from J, leaving 13 bases between. The CDR3 sequence: CASSTDISKTQYF. For the CDR3, the DNA is TGTGCCAGCAGTACGGACATCTCCAAGACCCAGTACTTC. The variable domain in full, completed from reference TRBV28 and TRBJ2-5, reads DVKVTQSSRYLVKRTGEKVFLECVQDMDHENMFWYRQDPGLGLRLIYFSYDVKMKEKGDIPEGYSVSREKKERFSLILESASTNQTSMYLCASSTDISKTQYFGPGTRLLVL.

This chain uses TRBV3-1 (or the pseudogene TRBV3-2) with TRBJ1-2; 10 positions match TRBD1. This CDR3 comprises 14 residues. The germline V gene encodes CDR1 LGHDT and CDR2 YNNKEL (reference sequence). V lost 3 bases and J lost 5; bases outside the gene matches: 3. The CDR3 region has the DNA TGTGCCAGCAGCCAGGACAGGGGGATGTATGGCTACACCTTC. Its protein product is CASSQDRGMYGYTF.

The CDR3 DNA is TGCAGTGCTAGTGGGGACAGGGCGGGTGACGAGCAGTACTTC. Its protein is CSASGDRAGDEQYF. The chain employs TRBV20-1 and TRBJ2-7; the match to TRBD1 covers 9 bases. Germline CDR1 reads DFQATT; CDR2 reads SNEGSKA (reference sequence). This CDR3 contains 14 residues. V dropped 3 bases and J dropped 5; count of bases not matched to a gene: 8.

The rearrangement links TRBV30 to TRBJ1-1; D is ambiguous. Germline V CDR1 and CDR2: GTSNPN, SVGIG (reference sequence). Trimming took off 4 bases at V and 5 bases at J, with 14 bases between the two ends. The CDR3 runs 13 residues. Here the CDR3 DNA reads TGTGCCTGGACAAACAGCAGATTTACTGAAGCTTTCTTT. It translates to CAWTNSRFTEAFF.

Only a few counts were recorded for this clone. V usage is TRBV2 and J usage is TRBJ2-1; D not certain. Germline CDR1 SNHLY, CDR2 FYNNEI. This CDR3 is built from 13 residues. V gave up 4 bases and J gave up 11 bases, with 15 bases separating them. The CDR3 spells CASSVYSRLQQFF. CDR3 sequence (DNA): TGTGCCAGCAGTGTTTACTCAAGACTGCAGCAGTTCTTC.

This chain connects TRBV19 to TRBJ1-1; D possibly corresponds to TRBD1 (6 bases). From germline, CDR1 is LNHDA and CDR2 SQIVND (reference sequence). This CDR3 region has 16 residues. V was pared by 6 bases and J by 4 bases, with 21 bases between. CDR3 amino acids: CASSLNVRQGITEAFF. In DNA form, the CDR3 reads TGTGCCAGTAGCCTTAACGTCCGGCAGGGGATCACTGAAGCTTTCTTT.

V usage is TRBV5-1 and J usage is TRBJ2-1; TRBD1 matches at 10 bases. The CDR3 is 16 residues long. In germline, CDR1 is SGHRS, CDR2 YFSETQ. Unmatched junction bases numbered 6, after V lost 4 bases and J lost 2 bases. The CDR3 sequence: CASSPNGQGAYNEQFF. CDR3 bases: TGCGCCAGCAGCCCGAACGGACAGGGGGCCTACAATGAGCAGTTCTTC.

This rearrangement joins TRBV18 to TRBJ2-3, with 9 bases that match TRBD2. The germline V gene encodes CDR1 KGHSH and CDR2 LQKENI. CDR3 size: 17 residues. The ends lost 2 bases at V and 0 bases at J; junction bases unmatched: 6. For the CDR3, the DNA is TGTGCCAGCTCACCATGGCGGGGGGGGACGAGCACAGATACGCAGTATTTT. It codes for CASSPWRGGTSTDTQYF.

V usage is TRBV12-3 or TRBV12-4 and J usage is TRBJ2-7; D gene ambiguous. Deletions cut 2 bases from V and 2 bases from J, with 7 bases between. This CDR3 contains 13 residues. This CDR3 is CASSLHSTYEQYF. The CDR3 DNA reads as TGTGCCAGCAGTTTACACTCAACCTACGAGCAGTACTTC.

This rearrangement joins TRBV4-2 to TRBJ2-5; a weak D match, TRBD1 (6 bases). The CDR3 length is 15 residues. Trimming removed 4 bases at V and 1 base at J, with 13 bases between. Germline CDR1 and CDR2: LGHNA and YNFKEQ. CDR3 residues: CASSRDTLGQETQYF. CDR3 nucleotide sequence: TGTGCCAGCAGCCGGGACACGTTGGGCCAAGAGACCCAGTACTTC.

The CDR3 loop reads CASRNRGPDTQYF. The CDR3 DNA follows: TGTGCCAGTAGAAACAGGGGGCCAGATACGCAGTATTTT. This chain connects TRBV19 to TRBJ2-3, with 9 bases fitting TRBD1. The J segment lost 4 bases and the V segment lost 6 bases, leaving 2 bases of the junction unmatched. CDR1 LNHDA and CDR2 SQIVND come from the germline V gene (reference sequence). The CDR3 is made up of 13 amino acids. Looking up the rest from reference TRBV19 and TRBJ2-3 gives the full variable domain: DGGITQSPKYLFRKEGQNVTLSCEQNLNHDAMYWYRQDPGQGLRLIYYSQIVNDFQKGDIAEGYSVSREKKESFPLTVTSAQKNPTAFYLCASRNRGPDTQYFGPGTRLTVL.